This entry is about one T cell receptor (beta chain). The CDR3 loop spans 15 amino acids. Germline assignment: CDR1 SNHLY and CDR2 FYNNEI. V was pared by 3 bases and J by 1 base, with 6 bases of the junction left unmatched. The data were taken from a study of T cells in Graves' hyperthyroidism and ophthalmopathy. Using RNA transcripts as the source, TCR beta CDR3 regions were amplified. The HTBI primer set served for first-round RT-PCR of the TCR CDR3. MiXCR, run by TCRdb on the multiplex PCR reads, gives a single entry per CDR3 protein. The sample has 700,000 to 850,000 distinct CDR3 sequences; about a third are singletons.

The sequenced sample consisted of blood. The chain employs TRBV2 and TRBJ2-7; 7 bases map to TRBD2. This TCR was recovered from a woman in her thirties or forties with Graves' hyperthyroidism. The CDR3 region has the DNA TGTGCCAGCAGTGATGAGGGACTACTATCCTACGAGCAGTACTTC. The encoded protein is CASSDEGLLSYEQYF.